This T cell receptor beta chain was captured in a study of T cell responses to AZD1222 COVID-19 vaccine. Study observations and caveats: The repertoires were collected only after the peak T cell response.

Comment on this clone: No antigen is known for it.

Profiled with immunoSEQ multiplex PCR; TCRdb holds only in-frame clones, not every one. The data show 100,000 or so clones, roughly 90% seen once. The CDR3 length is 14 residues. The J segment lost 3 bases and the V segment lost 8 bases, leaving 8 bases of the junction unmatched. Germline CDR1 GTSNPN, CDR2 SVGIG (reference sequence). The sequence derives from an adult in good health. The chain employs TRBV30 and TRBJ2-3; TRBD1 aligns across 10 bases. Specimen: peripheral blood, collected on day 0 of AZD1222 vaccination. Here the CDR3 reads CALRRTGGTDTQYF. CDR3 DNA: TGTGCCCTGAGGAGGACAGGGGGAACAGATACGCAGTATTTT.